This T cell receptor beta chain was identified during a study of cytomegalovirus exposure and HLA in healthy donors. The germline V gene encodes CDR1 MNHEY and CDR2 SVGAGI. After removal of 6 bases from V and 5 bases from J, the junction contained 8 bases not matched to a gene. The CDR3 length is 15 residues. Only in-frame clones appear in the TCRdb table, and some are missing; sequencing was by immunoSEQ multiplex PCR. The data show around 200,000 clones, almost 90% seen once. The gene calls are TRBV6-5 and TRBJ2-7, with 12 bases identical to TRBD2. The clonotype comes from a woman between 18 and 29 years old in good health and CMV-seronegative. The source material was PBMCs. The CDR3 sequence: CASSRGLAGYHEQYF. The CDR3, as DNA: TGTGCCAGCAGCAGGGGACTAGCGGGTTATCACGAGCAGTACTTC.